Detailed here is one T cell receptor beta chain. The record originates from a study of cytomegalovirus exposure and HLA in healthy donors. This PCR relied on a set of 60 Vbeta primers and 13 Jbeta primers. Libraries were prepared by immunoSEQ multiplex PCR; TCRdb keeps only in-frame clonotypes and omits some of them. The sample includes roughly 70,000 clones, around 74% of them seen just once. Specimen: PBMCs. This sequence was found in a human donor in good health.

In DNA form, the CDR3 reads TGTGCCAGCAGCTTCCGACAGGGTCAGACCGGGGAGCTGTTTTTT. This codes for CASSFRQGQTGELFF. This sequence joins TRBV9 and TRBJ2-2, with 7 bases identical to TRBD1. Germline V gene data show CDR1 as SGDLS and CDR2 as YYNGEE. The ends lost 4 bases at V and 5 bases at J; junction bases unmatched: 8. The CDR3 runs 15 residues.